The clone carrying this T cell receptor (beta chain) was observed many times. The entry originates in a study of Ad26.COV2.S vaccination and SARS-CoV-2 variants. Background on the study: Within the COV1001 Ad26.COV2.S trial arm, the donor was enrolled. Recipients of Ad26.COV2.S got it intramuscularly, once or twice 56 days apart.

This sample's treatment: about 20 received Ad26.COV2.S at low or high dose, single or two shots; a few received placebo; per-sample allocation not given. Sampling happened 63 days after the first vaccine or placebo injection. SARS-CoV-2 spike from the Wuhan strain was encoded by the vaccine, an Ad26 vector. TCRdb's copy holds only in-frame clones and misses some; the assay was immunoSEQ multiplex PCR. The table shows about 350,000 clones, with approximately 84% occurring only once. The V segment lost 5 bases and the J segment 4 bases; nucleotides outside the gene matches: 19. Germline V gives CDR1 MNHEY, CDR2 SVGEGT. The CDR3 contains 18 residues.

The clonotype comes from a person between 18 and 60 years old who received the Ad26.COV2.S COVID-19 vaccine or a placebo. This material consisted of peripheral blood, taken in a trial of Ad26.COV2.S vaccine versus placebo. The genes are TRBV6-2 or TRBV6-3 and TRBJ1-2, with 7 positions matching TRBD1. The CDR3 protein is CASSHPKGQLGSFYGYTF. DNA of the CDR3: TGTGCCAGCAGTCACCCAAAGGGACAGCTCGGGTCTTTCTATGGCTACACCTTC.